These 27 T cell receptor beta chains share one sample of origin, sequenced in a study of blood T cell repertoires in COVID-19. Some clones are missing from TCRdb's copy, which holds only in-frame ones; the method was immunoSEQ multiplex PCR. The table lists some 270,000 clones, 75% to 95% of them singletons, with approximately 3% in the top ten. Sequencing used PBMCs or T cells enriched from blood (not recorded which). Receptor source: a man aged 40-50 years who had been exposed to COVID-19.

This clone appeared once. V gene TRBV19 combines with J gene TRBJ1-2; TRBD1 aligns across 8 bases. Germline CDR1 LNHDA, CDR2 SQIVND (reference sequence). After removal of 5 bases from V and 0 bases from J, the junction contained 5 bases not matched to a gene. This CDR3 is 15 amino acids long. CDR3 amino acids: CASSSRTGTNYGYTF. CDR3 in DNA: TGTGCCAGTAGTTCTCGGACAGGGACTAACTATGGCTACACCTTC.

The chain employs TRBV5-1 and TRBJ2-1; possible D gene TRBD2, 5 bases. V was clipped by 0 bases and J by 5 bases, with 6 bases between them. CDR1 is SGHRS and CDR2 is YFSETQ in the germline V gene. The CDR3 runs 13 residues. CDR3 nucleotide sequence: TGCGCCAGCAGCTTGGACGGGGACAATGAGCAGTTCTTC. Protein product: CASSLDGDNEQFF.

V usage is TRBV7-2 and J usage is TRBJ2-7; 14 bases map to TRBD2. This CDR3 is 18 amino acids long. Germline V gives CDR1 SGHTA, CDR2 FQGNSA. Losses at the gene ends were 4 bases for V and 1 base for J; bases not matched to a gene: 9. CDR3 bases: TGTGCCAGCAGCTCGGTGGGACTAGCGGGAGAGGCATCCTACGAGCAGTACTTC. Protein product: CASSSVGLAGEASYEQYF.

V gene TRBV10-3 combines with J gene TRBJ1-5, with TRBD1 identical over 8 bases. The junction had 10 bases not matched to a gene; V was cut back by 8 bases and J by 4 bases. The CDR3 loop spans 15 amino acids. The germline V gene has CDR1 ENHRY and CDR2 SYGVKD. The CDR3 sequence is CAIGGQGGGNQPQHF. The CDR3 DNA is TGTGCCATCGGTGGACAGGGTGGGGGTAATCAGCCCCAGCATTTT.

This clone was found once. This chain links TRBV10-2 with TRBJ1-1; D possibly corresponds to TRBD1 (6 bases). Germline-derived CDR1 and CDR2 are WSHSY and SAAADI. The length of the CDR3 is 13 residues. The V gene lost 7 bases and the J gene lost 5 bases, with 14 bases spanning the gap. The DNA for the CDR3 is TGCGCCAGCATATTACAGGGTCGGACTGAAGCTTTCTTT. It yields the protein CASILQGRTEAFF.

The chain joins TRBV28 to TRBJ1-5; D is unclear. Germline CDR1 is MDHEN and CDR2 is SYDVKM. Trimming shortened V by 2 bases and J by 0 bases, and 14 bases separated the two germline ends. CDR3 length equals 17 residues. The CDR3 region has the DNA TGTGCCAGCAGTTTAGAGGCAGGAGGGTATAGCAATCAGCCCCAGCATTTT. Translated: CASSLEAGGYSNQPQHF.

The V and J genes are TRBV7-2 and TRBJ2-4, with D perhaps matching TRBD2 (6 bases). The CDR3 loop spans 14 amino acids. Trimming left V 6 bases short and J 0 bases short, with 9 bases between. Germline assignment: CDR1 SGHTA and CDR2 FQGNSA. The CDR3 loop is CASSSGLAKNIQYF. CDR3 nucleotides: TGTGCCAGCAGTTCGGGACTAGCCAAAAACATTCAGTACTTC.

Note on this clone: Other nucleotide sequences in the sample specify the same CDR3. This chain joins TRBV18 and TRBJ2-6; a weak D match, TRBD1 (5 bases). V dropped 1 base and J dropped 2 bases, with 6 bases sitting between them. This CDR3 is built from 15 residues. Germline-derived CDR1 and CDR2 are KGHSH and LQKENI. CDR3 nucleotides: TGTGCCAGCTCACCACAAGGGGCTGGGGCCAACGTCCTGACTTTC. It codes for CASSPQGAGANVLTF.

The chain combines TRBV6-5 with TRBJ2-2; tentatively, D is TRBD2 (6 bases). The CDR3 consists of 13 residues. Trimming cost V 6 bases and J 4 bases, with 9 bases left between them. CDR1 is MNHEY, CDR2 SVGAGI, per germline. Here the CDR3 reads CASRTRVTGELFF. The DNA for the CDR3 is TGTGCCAGCAGGACTAGAGTCACCGGGGAGCTGTTTTTT.

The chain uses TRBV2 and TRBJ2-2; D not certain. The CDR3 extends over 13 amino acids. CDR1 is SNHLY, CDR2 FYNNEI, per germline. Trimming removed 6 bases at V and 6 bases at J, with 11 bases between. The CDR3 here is CASRIDRAGELFF. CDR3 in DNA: TGTGCCAGCAGAATTGATCGGGCCGGGGAGCTGTTTTTT. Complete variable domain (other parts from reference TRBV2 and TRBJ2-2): EPEVTQTPSHQVTQMGQEVILRCVPISNHLYFYWYRQILGQKVEFLVSFYNNEISEKSEIFDDQFSVERPDGSNFTLKIRSTKLEDSAMYFCASRIDRAGELFFGEGSRLTVL.

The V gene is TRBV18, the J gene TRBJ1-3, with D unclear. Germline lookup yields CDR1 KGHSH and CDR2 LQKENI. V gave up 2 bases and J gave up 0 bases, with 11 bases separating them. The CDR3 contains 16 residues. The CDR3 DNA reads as TGTGCCAGCTCACCATACTTAGACTTCTCTGGAAACACCATATATTTT. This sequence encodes CASSPYLDFSGNTIYF.

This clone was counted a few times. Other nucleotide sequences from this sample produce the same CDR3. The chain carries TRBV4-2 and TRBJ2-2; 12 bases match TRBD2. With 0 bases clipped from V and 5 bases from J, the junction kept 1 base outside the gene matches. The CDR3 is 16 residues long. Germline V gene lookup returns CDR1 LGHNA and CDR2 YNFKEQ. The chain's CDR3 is CASSQELAGGTGELFF. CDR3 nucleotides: TGTGCCAGCAGCCAAGAACTAGCGGGAGGAACCGGGGAGCTGTTTTTT.

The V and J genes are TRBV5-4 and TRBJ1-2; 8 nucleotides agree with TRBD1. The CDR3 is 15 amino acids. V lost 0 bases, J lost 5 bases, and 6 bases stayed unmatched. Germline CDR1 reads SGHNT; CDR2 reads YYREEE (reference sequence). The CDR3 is CASSLAQGAGYGYTF. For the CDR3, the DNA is TGTGCCAGCAGCTTGGCGCAGGGGGCGGGTTATGGCTACACCTTC. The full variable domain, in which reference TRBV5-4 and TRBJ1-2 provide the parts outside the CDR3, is ETGVTQSPTHLIKTRGQQVTLRCSSQSGHNTVSWYQQALGQGPQFIFQYYREEENGRGNFPPRFSGLQFPNYSSELNVNALELDDSALYLCASSLAQGAGYGYTFGSGTRLTVV.

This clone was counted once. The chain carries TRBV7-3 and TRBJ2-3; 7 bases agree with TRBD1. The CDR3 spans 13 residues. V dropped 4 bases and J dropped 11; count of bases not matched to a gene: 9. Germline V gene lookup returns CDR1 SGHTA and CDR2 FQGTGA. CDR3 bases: TGTGCCAGCAGCTCCCGGGACAGCCCGGAGCAGTATTTT. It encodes CASSSRDSPEQYF.

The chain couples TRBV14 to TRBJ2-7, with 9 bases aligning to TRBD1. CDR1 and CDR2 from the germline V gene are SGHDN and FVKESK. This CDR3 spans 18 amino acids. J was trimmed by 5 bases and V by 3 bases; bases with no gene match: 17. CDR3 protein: CASSQGRTIRDRAHEQYF. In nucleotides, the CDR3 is TGTGCCAGCAGCCAGGGACGTACTATCCGGGACAGGGCCCACGAGCAGTACTTC.

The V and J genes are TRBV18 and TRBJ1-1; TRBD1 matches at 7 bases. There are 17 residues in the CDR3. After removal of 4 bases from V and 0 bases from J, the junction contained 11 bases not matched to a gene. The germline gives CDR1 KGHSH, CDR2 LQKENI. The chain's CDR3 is CASSRTPPGQMNTEAFF. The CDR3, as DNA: TGTGCCAGCTCACGAACTCCGCCGGGACAGATGAACACTGAAGCTTTCTTT.

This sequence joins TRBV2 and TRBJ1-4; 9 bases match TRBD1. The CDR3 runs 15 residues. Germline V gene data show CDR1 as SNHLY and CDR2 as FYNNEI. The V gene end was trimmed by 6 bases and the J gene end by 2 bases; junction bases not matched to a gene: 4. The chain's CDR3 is CASREDRGTNEKLFF. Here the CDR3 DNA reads TGTGCCAGCAGGGAGGACAGGGGCACTAATGAAAAACTGTTTTTT.

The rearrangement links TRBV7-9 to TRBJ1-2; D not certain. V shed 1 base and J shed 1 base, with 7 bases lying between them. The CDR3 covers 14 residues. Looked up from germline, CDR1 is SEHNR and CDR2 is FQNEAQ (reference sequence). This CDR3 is CASSLESGNYGYTF. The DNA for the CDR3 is TGTGCCAGCAGCTTAGAAAGCGGTAACTATGGCTACACCTTC.

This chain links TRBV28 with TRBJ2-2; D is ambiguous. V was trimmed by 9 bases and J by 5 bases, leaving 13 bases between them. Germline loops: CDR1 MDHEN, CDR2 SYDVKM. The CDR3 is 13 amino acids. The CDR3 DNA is TGTGCCAGTTATGAGACACCTACCGGGGAGCTGTTTTTT. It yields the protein CASYETPTGELFF.

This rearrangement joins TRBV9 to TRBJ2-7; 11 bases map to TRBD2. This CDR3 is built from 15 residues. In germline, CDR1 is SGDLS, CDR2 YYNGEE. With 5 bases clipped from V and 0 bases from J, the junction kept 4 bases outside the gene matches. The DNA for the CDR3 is TGTGCCAGCAGAATAGCGGGAGGGAACTCCTACGAGCAGTACTTC. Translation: CASRIAGGNSYEQYF.

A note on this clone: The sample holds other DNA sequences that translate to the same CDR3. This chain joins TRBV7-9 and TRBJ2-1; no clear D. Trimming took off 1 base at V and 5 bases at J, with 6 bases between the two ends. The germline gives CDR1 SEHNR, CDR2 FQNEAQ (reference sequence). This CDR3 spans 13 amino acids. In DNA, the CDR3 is TGTGCCAGCAGCTTAGGTCAGAACAATGAGCAGTTCTTC. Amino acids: CASSLGQNNEQFF.

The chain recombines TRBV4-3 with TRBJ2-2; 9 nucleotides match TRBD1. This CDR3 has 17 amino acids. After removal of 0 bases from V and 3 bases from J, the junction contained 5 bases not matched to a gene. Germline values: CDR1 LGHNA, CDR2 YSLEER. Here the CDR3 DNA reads TGCGCCAGCAGCCAAGATGTGAACAGGGGGCACACCGGGGAGCTGTTTTTT. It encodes CASSQDVNRGHTGELFF.

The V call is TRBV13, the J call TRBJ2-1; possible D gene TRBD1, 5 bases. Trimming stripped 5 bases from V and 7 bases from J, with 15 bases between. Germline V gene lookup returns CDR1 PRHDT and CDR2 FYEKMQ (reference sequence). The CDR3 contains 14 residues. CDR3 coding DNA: TGTGCCAGCAGCCCCAGACAGCCCCGGAATGAGCAGTTCTTC. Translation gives CASSPRQPRNEQFF.

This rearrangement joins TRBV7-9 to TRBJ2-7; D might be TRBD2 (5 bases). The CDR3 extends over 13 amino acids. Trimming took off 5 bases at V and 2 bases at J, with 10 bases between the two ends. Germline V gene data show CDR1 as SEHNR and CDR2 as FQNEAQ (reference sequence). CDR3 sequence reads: CASSNSGTYEQYF. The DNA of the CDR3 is TGTGCCAGCAGCAATTCCGGGACCTACGAGCAGTACTTC. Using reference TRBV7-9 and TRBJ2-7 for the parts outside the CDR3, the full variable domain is DTGVSQNPRHKITKRGQNVTFRCDPISEHNRLYWYRQTLGQGPEFLTYFQNEAQLEKSRLLSDRFSAERPKGSFSTLEIQRTEQGDSAMYLCASSNSGTYEQYFGPGTRLTVT.

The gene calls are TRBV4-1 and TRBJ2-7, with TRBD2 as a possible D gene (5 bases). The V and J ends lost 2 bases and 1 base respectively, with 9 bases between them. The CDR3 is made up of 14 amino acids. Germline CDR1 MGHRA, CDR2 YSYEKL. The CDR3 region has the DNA TGCGCCAGCAGCCAACGGGGTGGATCCTACGAGCAGTACTTC. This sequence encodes CASSQRGGSYEQYF.

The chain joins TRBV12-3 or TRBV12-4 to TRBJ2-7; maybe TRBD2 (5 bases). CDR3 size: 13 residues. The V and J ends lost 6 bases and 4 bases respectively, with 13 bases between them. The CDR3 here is CASRSGGVYEQYF. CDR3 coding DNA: TGTGCCAGCAGGAGCGGAGGCGTTTACGAGCAGTACTTC.

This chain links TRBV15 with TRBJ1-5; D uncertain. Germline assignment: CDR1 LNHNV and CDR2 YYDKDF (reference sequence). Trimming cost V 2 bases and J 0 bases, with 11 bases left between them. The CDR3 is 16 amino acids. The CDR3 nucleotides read TGTGCCACCAGCAGAAAGTCCGCTAATAGCAATCAGCCCCAGCATTTT. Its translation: CATSRKSANSNQPQHF.